This TCR beta chain came from a study of blood T cell repertoires in COVID-19. Study-level background: From T cells, B-cell-depleted T cells, or PBMCs came the material, which was cDNA or gDNA.

V lost 3 bases and J 6 bases, leaving 12 bases between the germline ends. This CDR3 has 13 amino acids. Looked up from germline, CDR1 is SGHTA and CDR2 is FQGTGA. Authors' analysis steps: Amplification of reference gene primers was used by the study to estimate nucleated cell counts. TCRdb's table, derived via immunoSEQ multiplex PCR, lists solely in-frame clones and lacks some. From that table come the V and J calls and clone size; the DNA was used to work out D and trimming. In the table there are more than 350,000 clones, approximately 89% of which are singletons. Those enrolled in Seattle joined during active infection and were followed longitudinally afterward.

This TCR was sampled from a woman in her twenties or thirties with COVID-19, enrolled during active disease. The chain links TRBV7-3 to TRBJ2-7; D is perhaps TRBD1 (6 bases). The source material was peripheral blood. The CDR3 region is CASSLAQGGEQYF. The CDR3, as DNA: TGTGCCAGCAGCTTGGCACAGGGTGGCGAGCAGTACTTC.